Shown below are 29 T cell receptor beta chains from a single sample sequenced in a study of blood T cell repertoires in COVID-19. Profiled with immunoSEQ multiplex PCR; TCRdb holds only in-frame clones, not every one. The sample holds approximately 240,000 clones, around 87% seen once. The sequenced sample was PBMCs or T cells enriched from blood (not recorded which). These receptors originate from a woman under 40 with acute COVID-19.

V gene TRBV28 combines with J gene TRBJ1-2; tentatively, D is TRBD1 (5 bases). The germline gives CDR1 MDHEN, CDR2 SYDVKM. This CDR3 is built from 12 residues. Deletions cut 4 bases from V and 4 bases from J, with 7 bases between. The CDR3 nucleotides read TGTGCCAGCAGTTGGGGGGGCTATGGCTACACCTTC. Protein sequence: CASSWGGYGYTF.

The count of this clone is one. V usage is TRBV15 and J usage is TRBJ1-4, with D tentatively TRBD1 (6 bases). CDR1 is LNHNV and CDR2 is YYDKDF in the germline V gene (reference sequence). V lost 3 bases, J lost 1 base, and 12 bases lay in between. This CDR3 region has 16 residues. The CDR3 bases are TGTGCCACCAGCAGTCGAACACAGGGAACTAATGAAAAACTGTTTTTT. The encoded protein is CATSSRTQGTNEKLFF.

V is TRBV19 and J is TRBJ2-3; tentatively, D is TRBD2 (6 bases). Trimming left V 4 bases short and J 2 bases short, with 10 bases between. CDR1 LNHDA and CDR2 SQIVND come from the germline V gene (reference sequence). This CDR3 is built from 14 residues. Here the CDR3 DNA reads TGTGCCAGTAGTAATGGAGGGTTCACAGATACGCAGTATTTT. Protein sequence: CASSNGGFTDTQYF. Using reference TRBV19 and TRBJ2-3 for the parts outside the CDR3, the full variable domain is DGGITQSPKYLFRKEGQNVTLSCEQNLNHDAMYWYRQDPGQGLRLIYYSQIVNDFQKGDIAEGYSVSREKKESFPLTVTSAQKNPTAFYLCASSNGGFTDTQYFGPGTRLTVL.

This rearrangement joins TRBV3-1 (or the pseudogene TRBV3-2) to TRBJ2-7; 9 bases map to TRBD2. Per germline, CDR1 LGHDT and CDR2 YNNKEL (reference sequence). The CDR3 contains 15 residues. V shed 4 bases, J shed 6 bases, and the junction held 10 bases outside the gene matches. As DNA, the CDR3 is TGTGCCAGCAGCCGAAACCCTAGCGGGAAGGGCGAGCAGTACTTC. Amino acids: CASSRNPSGKGEQYF.

The DNA for the CDR3 is TGTGCCTGGACAAACAGGTGGGGTGGCTACACCTTC. Its translation: CAWTNRWGGYTF. The chain links TRBV30 to TRBJ1-2; weak D call: TRBD1 (5 bases). Looked up from germline, CDR1 is GTSNPN and CDR2 is SVGIG (reference sequence). The CDR3 is 12 residues long. V was clipped by 4 bases and J by 7 bases, with 13 bases between them.

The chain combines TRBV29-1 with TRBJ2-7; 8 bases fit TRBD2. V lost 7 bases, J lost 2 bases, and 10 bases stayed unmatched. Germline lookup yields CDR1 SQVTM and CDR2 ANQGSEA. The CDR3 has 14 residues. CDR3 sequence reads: CSATPGGRTYEQYF. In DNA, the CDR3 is TGCAGCGCCACCCCGGGGGGGAGGACCTACGAGCAGTACTTC.

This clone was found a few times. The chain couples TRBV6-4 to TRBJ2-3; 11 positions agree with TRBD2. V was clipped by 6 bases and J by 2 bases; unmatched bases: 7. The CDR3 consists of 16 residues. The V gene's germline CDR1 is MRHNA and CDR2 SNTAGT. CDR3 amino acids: CASSTTSGGNTDTQYF. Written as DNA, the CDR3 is TGTGCCAGCAGCACCACTAGCGGGGGAAACACAGATACGCAGTATTTT.

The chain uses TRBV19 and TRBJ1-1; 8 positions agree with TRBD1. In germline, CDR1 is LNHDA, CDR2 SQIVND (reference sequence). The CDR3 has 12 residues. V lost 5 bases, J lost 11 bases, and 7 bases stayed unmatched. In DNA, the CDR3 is TGTGCCAGTAGTGGCAGGGGGCTTTCGGCTTTCTTT. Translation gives CASSGRGLSAFF.

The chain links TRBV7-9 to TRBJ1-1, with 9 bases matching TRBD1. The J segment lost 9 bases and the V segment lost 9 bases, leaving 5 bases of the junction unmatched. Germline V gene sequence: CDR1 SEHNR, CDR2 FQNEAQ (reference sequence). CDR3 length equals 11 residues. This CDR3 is CASTGGLKAFF. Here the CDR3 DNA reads TGTGCCAGTACAGGGGGCTTGAAAGCTTTCTTT.

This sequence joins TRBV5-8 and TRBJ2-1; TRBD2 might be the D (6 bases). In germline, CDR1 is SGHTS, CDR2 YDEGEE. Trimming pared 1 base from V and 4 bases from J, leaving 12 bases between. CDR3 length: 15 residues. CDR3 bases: TGTGCCAGCAGCTTGATCAGCGGGCTGTACAATGAGCAGTTCTTC. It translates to CASSLISGLYNEQFF.

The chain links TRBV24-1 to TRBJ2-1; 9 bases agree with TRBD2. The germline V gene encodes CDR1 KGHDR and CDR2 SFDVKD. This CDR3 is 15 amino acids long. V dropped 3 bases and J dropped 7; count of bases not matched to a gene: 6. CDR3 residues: CATSDRSSGNNEQFF. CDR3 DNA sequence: TGTGCCACCAGTGATAGGTCTAGCGGGAATAATGAGCAGTTCTTC.

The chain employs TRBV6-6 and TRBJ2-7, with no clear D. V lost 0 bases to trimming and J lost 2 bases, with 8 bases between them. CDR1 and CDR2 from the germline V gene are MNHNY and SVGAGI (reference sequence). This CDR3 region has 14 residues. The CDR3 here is CASSYSGQTYEQYF. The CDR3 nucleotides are TGTGCCAGCAGTTACTCGGGCCAGACCTACGAGCAGTACTTC.

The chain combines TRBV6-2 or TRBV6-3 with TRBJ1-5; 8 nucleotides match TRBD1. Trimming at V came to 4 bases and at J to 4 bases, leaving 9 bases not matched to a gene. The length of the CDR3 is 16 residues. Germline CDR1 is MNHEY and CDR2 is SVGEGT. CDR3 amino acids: CASSSYDRGSNQPQHF. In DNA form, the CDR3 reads TGTGCCAGCAGTTCCTACGACAGGGGAAGTAATCAGCCCCAGCATTTT.

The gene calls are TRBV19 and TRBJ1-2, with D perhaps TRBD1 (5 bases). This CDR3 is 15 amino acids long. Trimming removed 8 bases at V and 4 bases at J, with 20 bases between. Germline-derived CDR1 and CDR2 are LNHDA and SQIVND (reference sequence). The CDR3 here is CASSTGESRTYGYTF. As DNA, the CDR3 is TGTGCCAGTTCGACGGGGGAGTCGAGGACCTATGGCTACACCTTC. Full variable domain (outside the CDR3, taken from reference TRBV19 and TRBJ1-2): DGGITQSPKYLFRKEGQNVTLSCEQNLNHDAMYWYRQDPGQGLRLIYYSQIVNDFQKGDIAEGYSVSREKKESFPLTVTSAQKNPTAFYLCASSTGESRTYGYTFGSGTRLTVV.

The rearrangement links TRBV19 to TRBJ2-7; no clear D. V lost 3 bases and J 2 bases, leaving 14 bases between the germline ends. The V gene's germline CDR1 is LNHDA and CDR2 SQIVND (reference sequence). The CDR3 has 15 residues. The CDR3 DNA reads TGTGCCAGTAGTATTAATTATCCAGGCGCCTACGAGCAGTACTTC. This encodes CASSINYPGAYEQYF.

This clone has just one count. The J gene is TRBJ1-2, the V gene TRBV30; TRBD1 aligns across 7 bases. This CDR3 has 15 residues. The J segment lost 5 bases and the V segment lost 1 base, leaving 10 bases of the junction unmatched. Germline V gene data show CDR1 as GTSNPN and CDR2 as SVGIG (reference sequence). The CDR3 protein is CAWSAQGRGVYGYTF. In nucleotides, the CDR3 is TGTGCCTGGAGTGCACAGGGCAGGGGGGTATATGGCTACACCTTC.

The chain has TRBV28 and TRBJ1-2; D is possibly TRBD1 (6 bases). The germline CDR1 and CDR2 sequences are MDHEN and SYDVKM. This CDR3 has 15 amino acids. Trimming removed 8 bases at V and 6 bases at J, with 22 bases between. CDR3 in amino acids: CASDYSQAKGDGYTF. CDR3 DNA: TGTGCCAGCGATTACTCCCAGGCCAAGGGGGATGGCTACACCTTC.

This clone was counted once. In DNA, the CDR3 is TGTGCCTGGAGTTATCGCGGGCGGAAGTACGAGCAGTACTTC. It yields the protein CAWSYRGRKYEQYF. The V gene is TRBV30, the J gene TRBJ2-7, with D maybe TRBD2 (5 bases). CDR1 and CDR2 from the germline V gene are GTSNPN and SVGIG (reference sequence). The CDR3 covers 14 residues. The V end lost 2 bases, the J end lost 4 bases, and 15 bases lay between the germline ends. The complete variable domain, with remaining parts taken from reference TRBV30 and TRBJ2-7, reads SQTIHQWPATLVQPVGSPLSLECTVEGTSNPNLYWYRQAAGRGLQLLFYSVGIGQISSEVPQNLSASRPQDRQFILSSKKLLLSDSGFYLCAWSYRGRKYEQYFGPGTRLTVT.

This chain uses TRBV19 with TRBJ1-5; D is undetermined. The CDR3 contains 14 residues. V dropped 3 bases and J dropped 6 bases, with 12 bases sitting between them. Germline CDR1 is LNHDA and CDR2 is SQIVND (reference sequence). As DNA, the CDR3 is TGTGCCAGTAGTATCCTTTCGGGGAGTCAGCCCCAGCATTTT. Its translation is CASSILSGSQPQHF.

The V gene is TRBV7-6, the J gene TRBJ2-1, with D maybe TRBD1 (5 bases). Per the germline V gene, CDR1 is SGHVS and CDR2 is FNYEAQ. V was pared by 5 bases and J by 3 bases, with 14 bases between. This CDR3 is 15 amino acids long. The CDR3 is CASSQTAGYYNEQFF. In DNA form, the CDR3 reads TGTGCCAGCAGCCAAACGGCAGGGTACTACAATGAGCAGTTCTTC.

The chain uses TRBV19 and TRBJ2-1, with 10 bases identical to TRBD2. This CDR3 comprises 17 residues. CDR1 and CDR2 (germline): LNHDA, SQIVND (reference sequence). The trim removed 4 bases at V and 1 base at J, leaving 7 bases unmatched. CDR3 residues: CASSKEPAGGSYNEQFF. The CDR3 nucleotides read TGTGCCAGTAGTAAGGAACCAGCGGGAGGGTCCTACAATGAGCAGTTCTTC.

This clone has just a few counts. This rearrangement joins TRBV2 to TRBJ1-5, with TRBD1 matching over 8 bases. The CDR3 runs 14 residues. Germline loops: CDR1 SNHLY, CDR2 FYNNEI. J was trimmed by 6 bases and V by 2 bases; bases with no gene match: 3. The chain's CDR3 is CASSEQGAGQPQHF. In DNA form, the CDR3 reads TGTGCCAGCAGTGAACAGGGGGCTGGTCAGCCCCAGCATTTT.

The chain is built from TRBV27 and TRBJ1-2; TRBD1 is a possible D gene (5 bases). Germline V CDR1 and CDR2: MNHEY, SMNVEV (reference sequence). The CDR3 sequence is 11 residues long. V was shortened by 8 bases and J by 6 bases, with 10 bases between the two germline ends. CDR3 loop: CASLGRDGYTF. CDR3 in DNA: TGTGCCAGCCTGGGCAGGGATGGCTACACCTTC.

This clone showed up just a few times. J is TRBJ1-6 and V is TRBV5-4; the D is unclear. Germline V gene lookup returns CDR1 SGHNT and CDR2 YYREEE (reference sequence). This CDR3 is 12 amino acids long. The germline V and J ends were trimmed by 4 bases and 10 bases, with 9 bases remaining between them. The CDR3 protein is CASSLGASPLHF. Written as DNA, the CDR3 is TGTGCCAGCAGCCTCGGTGCGTCACCCCTCCACTTT.

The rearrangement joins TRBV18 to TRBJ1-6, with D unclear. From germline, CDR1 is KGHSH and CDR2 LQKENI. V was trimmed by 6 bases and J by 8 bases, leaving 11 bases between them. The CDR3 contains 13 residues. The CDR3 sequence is CASSIDQDSPLHF. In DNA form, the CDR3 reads TGTGCCAGCTCCATAGACCAGGATTCACCCCTCCACTTT.

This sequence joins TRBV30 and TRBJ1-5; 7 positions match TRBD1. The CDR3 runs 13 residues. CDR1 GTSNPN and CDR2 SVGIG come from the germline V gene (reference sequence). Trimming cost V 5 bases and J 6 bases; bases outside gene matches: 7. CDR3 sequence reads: CAWSTGFSQPQHF. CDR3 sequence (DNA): TGTGCCTGGTCGACAGGGTTTAGTCAGCCCCAGCATTTT.

The DNA of the CDR3 is TGTGCCAGCAGCTCAAAAAGCCCTACTAGCGGAAGTAGCCAAAACATTCAGTACTTC. The encoded protein is CASSSKSPTSGSSQNIQYF. The chain carries TRBV5-5 and TRBJ2-4, with TRBD2 matching over 8 bases. There are 19 residues in the CDR3. CDR1 and CDR2 (germline): SGHKS, YYEKEE (reference sequence). Germline trimming cut 3 bases from V and 5 bases from J; bases unmatched to any gene: 19.

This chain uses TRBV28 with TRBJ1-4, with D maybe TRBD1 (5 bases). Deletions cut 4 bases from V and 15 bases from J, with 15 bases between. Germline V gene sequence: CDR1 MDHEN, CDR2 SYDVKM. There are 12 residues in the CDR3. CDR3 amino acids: CASSSNPGTLFF. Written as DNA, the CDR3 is TGTGCCAGCAGTTCCAATCCCGGGACTTTGTTTTTT.

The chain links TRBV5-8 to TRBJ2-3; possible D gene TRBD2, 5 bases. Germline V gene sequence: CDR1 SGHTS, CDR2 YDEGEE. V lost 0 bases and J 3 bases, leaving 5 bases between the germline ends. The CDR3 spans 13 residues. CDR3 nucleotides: TGTGCCAGCAGCTTGGCGGGAACAGATACGCAGTATTTT. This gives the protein CASSLAGTDTQYF.